What follows describes a single T cell receptor beta chain. Its specificity is not known. This record belongs to a study of Graves' ophthalmopathy and Graves' hyperthyroidism. Findings of the study overall: Blood also held most thyroid clonotypes expanded above 0.001 frequency.

The ends were cut back, 0 bases at V and 2 bases at J, with 16 bases in the middle. The CDR3 is 17 residues long. As the template, RNA transcripts were used to amplify TCR beta CDR3 regions. The first-round RT-PCR employed HTBI primers together with the Qiagen OneStep RT-PCR kit. A multiplex PCR was then performed as the second round. TCRdb ran MiXCR on the multiplex PCR reads and lists one entry per CDR3 protein. The sample has a few hundred thousand distinct CDR3 sequences, roughly 20% seen once. The sequence derives from a woman under 30 with stable Graves' hyperthyroidism. The rearrangement uses TRBV12-3 or TRBV12-4 and TRBJ2-5; D is ambiguous. Sequencing was done on a sample of peripheral blood. This CDR3 is CASSLALAEGRQETQYF. CDR3 nucleotides: TGTGCCAGCAGTTTAGCCCTCGCCGAAGGTAGACAAGAGACCCAGTACTTC.